The 20 T cell receptor beta chains below all came from one sample that was sequenced in a study of cytomegalovirus exposure and HLA in healthy donors. Both 60 Vbeta primers and 13 Jbeta primers went into the PCR. Only in-frame clones appear in the TCRdb table, and some are missing; sequencing was by immunoSEQ multiplex PCR. The sample has 200,000 or so clones; approximately 87% are singletons. Sequencing used PBMCs. All receptors come from a man aged 25-45 years in good health and CMV-seronegative.

The chain joins TRBV19 to TRBJ1-1, with 9 bases matching TRBD1. Germline V lookup: CDR1 LNHDA, CDR2 SQIVND (reference sequence). The V and J ends lost 6 bases and 5 bases, in that order; junction bases with no gene match: 10. The CDR3 is 15 residues long. The chain's CDR3 is CASRLTGGAQTEAFF. The CDR3 DNA sequence: TGTGCCAGTAGACTCACAGGGGGCGCGCAAACTGAAGCTTTCTTT. Looking up the rest from reference TRBV19 and TRBJ1-1 gives the full variable domain: DGGITQSPKYLFRKEGQNVTLSCEQNLNHDAMYWYRQDPGQGLRLIYYSQIVNDFQKGDIAEGYSVSREKKESFPLTVTSAQKNPTAFYLCASRLTGGAQTEAFFGQGTRLTVV.

This chain links TRBV27 with TRBJ2-7, with TRBD2 matching over 10 bases. The CDR3 length is 14 residues. V lost 5 bases and J lost 3; bases outside the gene matches: 4. Germline V gives CDR1 MNHEY, CDR2 SMNVEV (reference sequence). CDR3 nucleotides: TGTGCCAGCAGTAGCGGGAGGGACATCTACGAGCAGTACTTC. It yields the protein CASSSGRDIYEQYF.

The chain is built from TRBV19 and TRBJ1-1; D not certain. V lost 4 bases and J lost 3, with 15 bases in between. The CDR3 spans 15 residues. In germline, CDR1 is LNHDA, CDR2 SQIVND (reference sequence). CDR3 sequence: CASSSPGVRYTEAFF. As DNA, the CDR3 is TGTGCCAGTAGTAGCCCGGGAGTCAGGTACACTGAAGCTTTCTTT.

The chain joins TRBV6-5 to TRBJ1-1; a possible D gene is TRBD1 (5 bases). CDR1 MNHEY and CDR2 SVGAGI come from the germline V gene. The CDR3 is 16 amino acids. Deletions cut 2 bases from V and 5 bases from J, with 18 bases between. The CDR3, as DNA: TGTGCCAGCAGTTACGCGAGGGACTACAGTGGGACTGAAGCTTTCTTT. Translation: CASSYARDYSGTEAFF.

This chain joins TRBV6-5 and TRBJ2-7, with 7 positions matching TRBD2. V lost 0 bases, J lost 4 bases, and 6 bases stayed unmatched. The CDR3 totals 15 residues. In germline, CDR1 is MNHEY, CDR2 SVGAGI. Written as DNA, the CDR3 is TGTGCCAGCAGTTACTCGATGGGAGGGGAATACGAGCAGTACTTC. Translated, it gives CASSYSMGGEYEQYF.

V usage is TRBV5-3 and J usage is TRBJ1-1; D is perhaps TRBD1 (6 bases). TRBV5-3 is identified as an open reading frame with a role that is uncertain. The CDR3 has 14 amino acids. With 2 bases removed from V and 4 bases from J, the gap between germline ends came to 12 bases. The CDR3 DNA follows: TGTGCCAGAAGCTTTAGGGGGTTGGGCACTGAAGCTTTCTTT. Translated, it gives CARSFRGLGTEAFF.

The chain joins TRBV27 to TRBJ1-5; 10 positions agree with TRBD1. Losses at the gene ends were 6 bases for V and 4 bases for J; bases not matched to a gene: 6. The CDR3 totals 15 residues. Germline V lookup: CDR1 MNHEY, CDR2 SMNVEV (reference sequence). The CDR3 coding sequence is TGTGCCAGCAGATGGGGACAGGGGCCAAATCAGCCCCAGCATTTT. Translation: CASRWGQGPNQPQHF.

The V gene is TRBV29-1, the J gene TRBJ2-1; TRBD1 matches at 12 bases. This CDR3 contains 14 residues. Germline CDR1 is SQVTM and CDR2 is ANQGSEA. Trimming at V came to 2 bases and at J to 12 bases, leaving 8 bases not matched to a gene. The CDR3 DNA reads as TGCAGCGTTGAAAGGGACAGGGGGCAAGGTGGGCAGTTCTTC. Translation gives CSVERDRGQGGQFF.

The chain combines TRBV19 with TRBJ2-3; a possible D gene is TRBD2 (5 bases). The CDR3 covers 13 residues. V was pared by 4 bases and J by 3 bases, with 8 bases between. Germline loops: CDR1 LNHDA, CDR2 SQIVND (reference sequence). The CDR3 DNA reads TGTGCCAGTAGTACTACTAGAACAGATACGCAGTATTTT. Its translation is CASSTTRTDTQYF.

This chain uses TRBV14 with TRBJ1-1; maybe TRBD1 (5 bases). The V gene lost 6 bases and the J gene lost 1 base, with 9 bases spanning the gap. The CDR3 runs 13 residues. Per the germline V gene, CDR1 is SGHDN and CDR2 is FVKESK. CDR3 protein: CASSFQGNTEAFF. In DNA, the CDR3 is TGTGCCAGCAGTTTCCAGGGGAACACTGAAGCTTTCTTT. The full variable domain, with the rest looked up from reference TRBV14 and TRBJ1-1, is EAGVTQFPSHSVIEKGQTVTLRCDPISGHDNLYWYRRVMGKEIKFLLHFVKESKQDESGMPNNRFLAERTGGTYSTLKVQPAELEDSGVYFCASSFQGNTEAFFGQGTRLTVV.

The chain uses TRBV4-3 and TRBJ1-4; D is perhaps TRBD1 (5 bases). There are 15 residues in the CDR3. Deletions cut 0 bases from V and 5 bases from J, with 10 bases between. The germline V gene has CDR1 LGHNA and CDR2 YSLEER. The CDR3 DNA reads as TGCGCCAGCAGCCAAGATCCGGGGGGGAATGAAAAACTGTTTTTT. Encoded protein: CASSQDPGGNEKLFF.

The chain uses TRBV18 and TRBJ1-5, with a tentative D call TRBD1 (5 bases). Trimming removed 2 bases from V and 3 bases from J, with 8 bases in between. The CDR3 loop spans 14 amino acids. CDR1 is KGHSH and CDR2 is LQKENI in the germline V gene. In DNA form, the CDR3 reads TGTGCCAGCTCACCAACAGGTACCAATCAGCCCCAGCATTTT. It specifies CASSPTGTNQPQHF.

The rearrangement links TRBV6-4 to TRBJ2-2, with 7 bases lining up with TRBD1. J gave up 6 bases and V 6 bases, and 10 bases lay outside the gene matches. The CDR3 runs to 15 residues. CDR1 and CDR2 from the germline V gene are MRHNA and SNTAGT. CDR3 sequence (DNA): TGTGCCAGCAGCAGACAGGGCTTGAATTCCGGGGAGCTGTTTTTT. This translates into CASSRQGLNSGELFF.

This chain links TRBV7-8 with TRBJ1-5; 8 bases are a match to TRBD1. The V and J ends lost 5 bases and 4 bases, in that order; junction bases with no gene match: 13. Germline values: CDR1 SGHVS, CDR2 FQNEAQ. The CDR3 spans 17 residues. CDR3 DNA: TGTGCCAGCAGCCAAGGACAGGGAGGGGTTTGGAATCAGCCCCAGCATTTT. This gives the protein CASSQGQGGVWNQPQHF.

This clone was picked up one time. The V call is TRBV29-1, the J call TRBJ1-5, with TRBD1 matching over 7 bases. The CDR3 loop spans 14 amino acids. Germline loops: CDR1 SQVTM, CDR2 ANQGSEA. The J segment lost 4 bases and the V segment lost 6 bases, leaving 9 bases of the junction unmatched. The CDR3 sequence is CSVLTGALNQPQHF. In DNA, the CDR3 is TGCAGCGTCTTAACAGGGGCCTTAAATCAGCCCCAGCATTTT.

This clone was observed a single time. The chain joins TRBV2 to TRBJ1-3, with D tentatively TRBD1 (6 bases). This CDR3 is 14 amino acids long. Germline lookup yields CDR1 SNHLY and CDR2 FYNNEI. Trimming took off 5 bases at V and 3 bases at J, with 11 bases between the two ends. The DNA of the CDR3 is TGTGCCAGCAGTATCGGGACACTTGGAAACACCATATATTTT. Protein product: CASSIGTLGNTIYF.

This chain's CDR3 is CASSLSTGYNEQFF. CDR3 DNA: TGTGCCAGCAGCCTATCTACAGGGTATAATGAGCAGTTCTTC. The chain uses TRBV7-9 and TRBJ2-1, with TRBD1 as a possible D gene (6 bases). This CDR3 region has 14 residues. Looked up from germline, CDR1 is SEHNR and CDR2 is FQNEAQ (reference sequence). The V and J ends lost 5 bases and 7 bases respectively, with 15 bases between them.

This rearrangement joins TRBV28 to TRBJ2-2; possibly TRBD2 for D (5 bases). The CDR3 spans 16 residues. Trimming left V 3 bases short and J 4 bases short, with 15 bases between. Looked up from germline, CDR1 is MDHEN and CDR2 is SYDVKM. CDR3 coding DNA: TGTGCCAGCAGTTTCACGCGCGGGTGGGGCACCGGGGAGCTGTTTTTT. This encodes CASSFTRGWGTGELFF.

This chain connects TRBV30 to TRBJ1-1; 10 bases are shared with TRBD1. The CDR3 contains 17 residues. CDR1 and CDR2 from the germline V gene are GTSNPN and SVGIG (reference sequence). V gave up 0 bases and J gave up 4 bases; unmatched junction bases: 11. The DNA of the CDR3 is TGTGCCTGGAGTGTACCCTATCGGACAGGGGGATCCACTGAAGCTTTCTTT. Translated: CAWSVPYRTGGSTEAFF.

This sequence joins TRBV28 and TRBJ1-5; TRBD1 is a possible D gene (5 bases). The CDR3 consists of 14 residues. Deletions cut 3 bases from V and 1 base from J, with 7 bases between. The germline V gene has CDR1 MDHEN and CDR2 SYDVKM. The CDR3 nucleotides are TGTGCCAGCAGTTTCGGGGGAAGCAATCAGCCCCAGCATTTT. Translation gives CASSFGGSNQPQHF.